The clone carrying this T cell receptor (beta chain) has just a few counts. Its antigen is not known. Ligated cDNA underwent four rounds of PCR with nested alpha and beta constant region primers and SP2. For blood and skin samples, reverse transcription used TCR alpha and beta constant primers. TCRdb redid the calling of the UMI-ligation and nested PCR reads with MiXCR, one entry per CDR3 protein. Of approximately 37,000 distinct CDR3 sequences in the sample, about 10% are singletons; the top ten hold around 3.9%. The data were taken from a study of naive and memory T cell subsets. Study outcomes and limitations: Reportedly, tuberculin skin test sites gave far more TCRs than other biopsies.

Germline CDR1 is MDHEN and CDR2 is SYDVKM. V was shortened by 4 bases and J by 3 bases, with 4 bases between the two germline ends. The CDR3 totals 11 residues. Treatment here: skin biopsy from PPD injection site in Mantoux-positive individual. A UMI-containing oligonucleotide was joined by 3' ligation to the TCR cDNA template. Tuberculin skin test biopsies were taken where PPD was injected in Mantoux-positive people. The specimen was skin, collected from a tuberculin skin test site. The J gene is TRBJ2-7, the V gene TRBV28; D gene unclear. The sequence came from an adult in good health. The CDR3 nucleotides read TGTGCCAGCAGTTGTCTCTACGAGCAGTACTTC. Protein product: CASSCLYEQYF.